Given below is one T cell receptor beta chain in context. Method: immunoSEQ multiplex PCR; TCRdb's copy keeps in-frame clones and lacks some. The sample comprises about 70,000 clones, approximately 98% of which are singletons, and over 0.2% rests with the top ten. This record belongs to a study of technical replicates of blood from a few donors. Germline lookup yields CDR1 SNHLY and CDR2 FYNNEI. V gave up 6 bases and J gave up 0 bases, with 15 bases separating them. The length of the CDR3 is 15 residues. The chain joins TRBV2 to TRBJ2-7; maybe TRBD2 (5 bases). The sequenced sample was T cells isolated from PBMCs. The receptor was isolated from a human donor in good health. This CDR3 reads CASRRAVRDSYEQYF. CDR3 nucleotide sequence: TGTGCCAGCAGACGAGCGGTGAGGGACTCCTACGAGCAGTACTTC.